This TCR beta chain was identified in a study of cytomegalovirus exposure and HLA in healthy donors. The PCR ran on 60 Vbeta and 13 Jbeta primers. Produced via immunoSEQ multiplex PCR; TCRdb's table is partial and in-frame only. The sample contains approximately 89,000 clones, around 70% of which appear only once. Germline CDR1 and CDR2: WNHNN and SYGVQD (reference sequence). The CDR3 has 21 residues. Trimming at V came to 3 bases and at J to 1 base, leaving 19 bases not matched to a gene. The origin of this receptor is a female donor in good health and CMV-seronegative. The chain carries TRBV10-1 and TRBJ2-1, with TRBD2 identical over 9 bases. The sample consisted of PBMCs. The CDR3 region is CASSDGFLAGKALPSYNEQFF. The CDR3 bases are TGCGCCAGCAGTGATGGGTTCCTAGCGGGAAAGGCCCTCCCTTCCTACAATGAGCAGTTCTTC.